This TCR beta chain was captured by sequencing in a study of control samples from healthy donors and cancer patients. The V and J ends lost 0 bases and 5 bases respectively, with 9 bases between them. CDR1 and CDR2 (germline): SGDLS, YYNGEE. This CDR3 spans 14 amino acids. Assay: immunoSEQ multiplex PCR; the TCRdb copy retains only in-frame clones and omits some. The sample includes approximately 66,000 clones, roughly 89% of them seen just once. This chain uses TRBV9 with TRBJ1-5, with a tentative D call TRBD1 (6 bases). This clonotype originated in a man aged 60 to 75 with colorectal cancer. Sequenced: PBMCs. CDR3 bases: TGTGCCAGCAGCGTAGGGGACACCCATCAGCCCCAGCATTTT. The encoded protein is CASSVGDTHQPQHF.